This T cell receptor beta chain was recorded in a study of CD8 T cells in ankylosing spondylitis. Notes on the study in general: Disease-linked clones had a CD8+ phenotype and relatively low frequency in peripheral blood.

Comment on this clonotype: Its antigen remains unidentified.

Quantitative 5'-RACE with molecular barcodes generated TCR beta libraries. TCRdb re-analysed the 5' RACE reads in MiXCR, keeping a single row per CDR3 protein. The sample holds 310,000 or so distinct CDR3 sequences; around 20% are singletons and the top ten take roughly 8%. Per germline, CDR1 SGHVS and CDR2 FQNEAQ. The CDR3 loop spans 16 amino acids. Trimming took off 7 bases at V and 3 bases at J, with 21 bases between the two ends. The clonotype originates from a male donor with ankylosing spondylitis or in good health (not recorded which). The sequenced sample consisted of blood, either unsorted or a sorted T cell fraction (not recorded which). This rearrangement joins TRBV7-8 to TRBJ1-1, with D unresolved. The CDR3 region is CASNLAFVSGDTEAFF. For the CDR3, the DNA is TGTGCCAGCAACCTAGCGTTTGTTTCTGGGGACACTGAAGCTTTCTTT.